This TCR beta chain was sequenced for a study of T cells after yellow fever vaccination. Study results and caveats: The secondary response peaked faster, at day 5 versus 15, but was weaker. After the booster, about 95% of CD4 and 75% to 90% of CD8 primary-response clones were re-detected. In FACS-sorted repertoires, abundant clonotypes from the bulk population could appear as contaminants.

This CDR3 contains 14 residues. V was clipped by 3 bases and J by 7 bases, with 13 bases between them. They built TCR cDNA with 5'RACE template switching, a step that put in a universal primer site and UMIs. One entry per CDR3 protein, called by TCRdb with MiXCR from the 5' RACE reads. The table shows just over 300,000 distinct CDR3 sequences, with approximately 3.9% occurring only once. This clonotype was seen a handful of times. Its antigen is unidentified. This TCR was sampled from a man between 18 and 29 years old who received the YFV17D yellow fever vaccine. Specimen: PBMCs, collected on the day of the yellow fever booster vaccination. This chain uses TRBV12-3 or TRBV12-4 with TRBJ1-3; D call uncertain. The CDR3 region is CASSFATAMNTIYF. The CDR3 DNA sequence: TGTGCCAGCAGTTTCGCGACTGCCATGAACACCATATATTTT.